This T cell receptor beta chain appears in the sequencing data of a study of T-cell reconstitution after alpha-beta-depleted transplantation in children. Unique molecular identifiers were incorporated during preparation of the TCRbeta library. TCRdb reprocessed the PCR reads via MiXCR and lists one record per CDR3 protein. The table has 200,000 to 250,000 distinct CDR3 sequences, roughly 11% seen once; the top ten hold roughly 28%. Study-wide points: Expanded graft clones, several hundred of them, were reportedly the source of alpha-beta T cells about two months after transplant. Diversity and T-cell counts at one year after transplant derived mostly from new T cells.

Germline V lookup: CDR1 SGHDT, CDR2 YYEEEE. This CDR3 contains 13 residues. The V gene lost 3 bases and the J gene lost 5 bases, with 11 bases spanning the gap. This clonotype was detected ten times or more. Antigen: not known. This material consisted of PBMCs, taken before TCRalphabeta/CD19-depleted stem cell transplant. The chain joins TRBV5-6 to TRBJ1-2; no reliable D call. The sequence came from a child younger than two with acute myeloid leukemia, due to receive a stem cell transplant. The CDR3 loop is CASSSDPNYGYTF. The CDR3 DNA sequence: TGTGCCAGCAGCTCCGACCCGAATTATGGCTACACCTTC.